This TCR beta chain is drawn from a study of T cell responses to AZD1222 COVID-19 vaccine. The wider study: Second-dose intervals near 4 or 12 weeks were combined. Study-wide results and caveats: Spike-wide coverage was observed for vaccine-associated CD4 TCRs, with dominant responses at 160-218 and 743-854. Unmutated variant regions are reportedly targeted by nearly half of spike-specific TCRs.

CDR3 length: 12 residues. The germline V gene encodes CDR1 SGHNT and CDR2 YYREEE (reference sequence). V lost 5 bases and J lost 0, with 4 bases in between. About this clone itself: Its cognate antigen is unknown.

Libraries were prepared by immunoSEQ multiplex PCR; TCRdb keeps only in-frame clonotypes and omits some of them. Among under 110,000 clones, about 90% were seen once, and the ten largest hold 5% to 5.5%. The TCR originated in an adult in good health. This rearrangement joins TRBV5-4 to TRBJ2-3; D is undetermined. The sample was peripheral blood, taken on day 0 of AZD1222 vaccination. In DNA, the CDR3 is TGTGCCAGCAGTGCTAGCACAGATACGCAGTATTTT. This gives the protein CASSASTDTQYF.